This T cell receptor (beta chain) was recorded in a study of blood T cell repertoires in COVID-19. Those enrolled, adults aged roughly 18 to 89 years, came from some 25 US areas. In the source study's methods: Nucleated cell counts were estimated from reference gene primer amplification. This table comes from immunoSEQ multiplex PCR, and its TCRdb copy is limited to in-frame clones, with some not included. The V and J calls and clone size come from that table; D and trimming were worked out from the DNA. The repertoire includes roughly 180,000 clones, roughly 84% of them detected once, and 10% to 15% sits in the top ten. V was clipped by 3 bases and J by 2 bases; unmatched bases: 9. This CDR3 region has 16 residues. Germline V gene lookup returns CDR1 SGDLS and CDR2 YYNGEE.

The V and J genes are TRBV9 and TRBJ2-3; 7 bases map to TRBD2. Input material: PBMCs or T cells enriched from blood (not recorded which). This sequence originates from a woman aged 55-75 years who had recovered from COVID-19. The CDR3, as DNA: TGTGCCAGCAGCGCCGGAACGGGGGGATCCACAGATACGCAGTATTTT. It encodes CASSAGTGGSTDTQYF. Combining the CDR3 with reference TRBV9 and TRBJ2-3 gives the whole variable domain DSGVTQTPKHLITATGQRVTLRCSPRSGDLSVYWYQQSLDQGLQFLIQYYNGEERAKGNILERFSAQQFPDLHSELNLSSLELGDSALYFCASSAGTGGSTDTQYFGPGTRLTVL.